One and the same sample provided the 17 T cell receptor beta chains below, sequenced in a study of blood T cell repertoires in COVID-19. Clones were sequenced by immunoSEQ multiplex PCR, and TCRdb holds only the in-frame ones, with some missing. In the table there are roughly 170,000 clones, approximately 80% of which are singletons. Sequencing was carried out using peripheral blood. These receptors all come from a human donor in a cohort sampled during active COVID-19.

CDR3 amino acids: CASSEGSGGADTQYF. The CDR3 DNA is TGTGCCAGCAGTGAAGGGAGCGGGGGGGCAGATACGCAGTATTTT. V gene TRBV2 combines with J gene TRBJ2-3; 10 bases are a match to TRBD2. The CDR3 sequence is 15 residues long. Germline-derived CDR1 and CDR2 are SNHLY and FYNNEI. The J segment lost 4 bases and the V segment lost 1 base, leaving 2 bases of the junction unmatched.

The J gene is TRBJ2-7, the V gene TRBV19; 8 bases fit TRBD1. The CDR3 length is 16 residues. J was trimmed by 0 bases and V by 5 bases; bases with no gene match: 9. The germline V gene encodes CDR1 LNHDA and CDR2 SQIVND (reference sequence). The CDR3 region is CASSPGTGAFSYEQYF. The CDR3 nucleotides read TGTGCCAGTAGTCCCGGGACAGGCGCCTTCTCCTACGAGCAGTACTTC.

The J gene is TRBJ1-2, the V gene TRBV29-1; TRBD1 matches at 11 bases. The V gene end was trimmed by 6 bases and the J gene end by 7 bases; junction bases not matched to a gene: 4. Per germline, CDR1 SQVTM and CDR2 ANQGSEA. CDR3 length: 12 amino acids. In nucleotides, the CDR3 is TGCAGCGTCGGACAGGGGGCGGTTGGCTACACCTTC. As protein: CSVGQGAVGYTF. The full variable domain, its missing parts supplied by reference TRBV29-1 and TRBJ1-2, is SAVISQKPSRDICQRGTSLTIQCQVDSQVTMMFWYRQQPGQSLTLIATANQGSEATYESGFVIDKFPISRPNLTFSTLTVSNMSPEDSSIYLCSVGQGAVGYTFGSGTRLTVV.

The rearrangement uses TRBV5-5 and TRBJ1-2; D not resolved. V was shortened by 2 bases and J by 6 bases, with 8 bases between the two germline ends. This CDR3 is 12 amino acids long. Germline values: CDR1 SGHKS, CDR2 YYEKEE (reference sequence). CDR3 sequence: CASSFRRDGYTF. In DNA form, the CDR3 reads TGTGCCAGCAGCTTCCGGAGAGATGGCTACACCTTC. The full variable domain, rest sourced from reference TRBV5-5 and TRBJ1-2, is DAGVTQSPTHLIKTRGQQVTLRCSPISGHKSVSWYQQVLGQGPQFIFQYYEKEERGRGNFPDRFSARQFPNYSSELNVNALLLGDSALYLCASSFRRDGYTFGSGTRLTVV.

This sequence joins TRBV4-2 and TRBJ1-5; no firm D call. In germline, CDR1 is LGHNA, CDR2 YNFKEQ. The CDR3 is made up of 15 amino acids. The ends were cut back, 0 bases at V and 6 bases at J, with 12 bases in the middle. In DNA form, the CDR3 reads TGTGCCAGCAGCCAAGACTTGAGGGCAGGTCAGCCCCAGCATTTT. It yields the protein CASSQDLRAGQPQHF.

This chain joins TRBV7-8 and TRBJ1-2, with D possibly matching TRBD1 (6 bases). Between the trimmed V and J ends, which lost 4 bases and 9 bases, there was a span of 9 bases. Germline V gene data show CDR1 as SGHVS and CDR2 as FQNEAQ. The CDR3 consists of 11 residues. The CDR3 reads CASSSGGRYTF. The CDR3 region has the DNA TGTGCCAGCAGCTCGGGGGGGCGCTACACCTTC.

This chain uses TRBV12-3 or TRBV12-4 with TRBJ2-7; TRBD1 might be the D (5 bases). V lost 2 bases, J lost 3 bases, and 8 bases lay in between. There are 13 residues in the CDR3. CDR3 amino acids: CASSLRRGYEQYF. The CDR3 DNA reads as TGTGCCAGCAGTTTAAGAAGGGGCTACGAGCAGTACTTC.

The chain has TRBV5-6 and TRBJ2-5; D might be TRBD2 (6 bases). V was shortened by 2 bases and J by 5 bases, with 19 bases between the two germline ends. The CDR3 runs 16 residues. The V gene's germline CDR1 is SGHDT and CDR2 YYEEEE. The CDR3 sequence: CASSLKRPGERETQYF. The CDR3 region has the DNA TGTGCCAGCAGCTTAAAACGGCCGGGGGAGAGGGAGACCCAGTACTTC.

This clone was recorded only once. The J gene is TRBJ1-2, the V gene TRBV1. TRBV1 is termed a pseudogene. The CDR3 consists of 16 residues. CDR3 protein: CTSSPTGESSNYGYTF. DNA of the CDR3: TGCACCAGCAGCCCGACGGGAGAGTCCTCTAACTATGGCTACACCTTC.

This chain links TRBV5-1 with TRBJ2-7; 11 bases line up with TRBD1. The germline gives CDR1 SGHRS, CDR2 YFSETQ. This CDR3 has 15 residues. V shed 2 bases, J shed 5 bases, and the junction held 6 bases outside the gene matches. CDR3 DNA: TGCGCCAGCAGCTTCTCCGGGACAGGGGGAAACGAGCAGTACTTC. It encodes CASSFSGTGGNEQYF.

The chain links TRBV5-5 to TRBJ2-2, with 7 bases lining up with TRBD1. The ends lost 4 bases at V and 1 base at J; junction bases unmatched: 7. CDR1 SGHKS and CDR2 YYEKEE come from the germline V gene (reference sequence). This CDR3 spans 16 amino acids. CDR3 DNA: TGTGCCAGCAGCCCACTGACAGGGAAGAACACCGGGGAGCTGTTTTTT. Encoded protein: CASSPLTGKNTGELFF.

This sequence joins TRBV6-1 and TRBJ2-7; perhaps TRBD1 as D (6 bases). The CDR3 runs 15 residues. Deletions cut 3 bases from V and 2 bases from J, with 14 bases between. CDR1 is MNHNS and CDR2 is SASEGT in the germline V gene. CDR3 amino acids: CASSEAPGVTYEQYF. DNA for the CDR3: TGTGCCAGCAGTGAGGCCCCAGGGGTGACCTACGAGCAGTACTTC.

The chain carries TRBV5-5 and TRBJ1-6; D call uncertain. The V gene's germline CDR1 is SGHKS and CDR2 YYEKEE (reference sequence). The CDR3 is 15 amino acids. Trimming removed 2 bases from V and 0 bases from J, with 6 bases in between. CDR3 in DNA: TGTGCCAGCAGCTTAGAGAGCTCCTATAATTCACCCCTCCACTTT. It specifies CASSLESSYNSPLHF.

The rearrangement joins TRBV9 to TRBJ1-3, with TRBD1 as a possible D gene (5 bases). V gave up 3 bases and J gave up 7 bases, with 23 bases separating them. In germline, CDR1 is SGDLS, CDR2 YYNGEE. This CDR3 has 17 amino acids. CDR3 sequence (DNA): TGTGCCAGCAGCGATCCCCTTGGGGCCTCATTAGTGAACACCATATATTTT. It is translated as CASSDPLGASLVNTIYF.

This clone appeared once. The chain couples TRBV9 to TRBJ1-4; a weak D match, TRBD1 (6 bases). Germline V gene data show CDR1 as SGDLS and CDR2 as YYNGEE. This CDR3 region has 17 residues. V was cut by 4 bases and J by 8 bases, with 24 bases left in between. The CDR3 protein is CASSPGQPWDGGEKLFF. The CDR3 DNA is TGTGCCAGCAGCCCCGGACAGCCATGGGACGGTGGAGAAAAACTGTTTTTT.

The gene calls are TRBV7-9 and TRBJ2-5, with 10 bases identical to TRBD2. Trimming took 2 bases from V and 5 from J; bases not matched to a gene: 11. There are 17 residues in the CDR3. CDR1 is SEHNR, CDR2 FQNEAQ, per germline (reference sequence). The DNA of the CDR3 is TGTGCCAGCAGCTTATGGTCACTAGCGGGGAGAGGGGAGACCCAGTACTTC. This sequence encodes CASSLWSLAGRGETQYF.

This clone showed up just once. The gene calls are TRBV28 and TRBJ1-1; 7 bases align to TRBD1. Trimming took 3 bases from V and 4 from J; bases not matched to a gene: 8. The CDR3 is 15 residues long. Germline V gene sequence: CDR1 MDHEN, CDR2 SYDVKM. The CDR3 sequence: CASSFRPGGSTEAFF. In DNA form, the CDR3 reads TGTGCCAGCAGTTTCAGACCAGGGGGTTCCACTGAAGCTTTCTTT.